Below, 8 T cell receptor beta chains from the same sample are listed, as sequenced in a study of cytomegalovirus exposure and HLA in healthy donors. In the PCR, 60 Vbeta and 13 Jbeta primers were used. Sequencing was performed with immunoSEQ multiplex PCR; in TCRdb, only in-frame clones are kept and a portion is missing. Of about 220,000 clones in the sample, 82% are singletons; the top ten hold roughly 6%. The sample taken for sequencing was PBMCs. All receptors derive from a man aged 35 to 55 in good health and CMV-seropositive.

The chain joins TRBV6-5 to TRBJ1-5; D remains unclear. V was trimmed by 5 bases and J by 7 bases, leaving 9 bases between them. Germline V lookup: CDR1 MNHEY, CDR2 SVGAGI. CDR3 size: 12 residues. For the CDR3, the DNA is TGTGCCAGCAGTCCAAGAGGGCAGCCCCAGCATTTT. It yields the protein CASSPRGQPQHF.

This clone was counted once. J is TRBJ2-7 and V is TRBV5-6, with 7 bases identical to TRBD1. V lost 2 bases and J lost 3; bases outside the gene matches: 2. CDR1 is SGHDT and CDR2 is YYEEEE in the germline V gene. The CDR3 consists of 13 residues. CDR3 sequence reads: CASSFRDSYEQYF. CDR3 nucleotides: TGTGCCAGCAGCTTTCGGGACAGCTACGAGCAGTACTTC.

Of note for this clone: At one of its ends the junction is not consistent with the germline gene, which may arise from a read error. The CDR3 coding sequence is TGTGCCAGCAGCGAGCGGGGGTTGTACAATGGGCAGTTCTTC. Protein product: CASSERGLYNGQFF. The rearrangement links TRBV9 to TRBJ2-1; 8 bases fit TRBD2. Per germline, CDR1 SGDLS and CDR2 YYNGEE. The CDR3 spans 14 residues. Variable domain in full (rest from reference TRBV9 and TRBJ2-1): DSGVTQTPKHLITATGQRVTLRCSPRSGDLSVYWYQQSLDQGLQFLIQYYNGEERAKGNILERFSAQQFPDLHSELNLSSLELGDSALYFCASSERGLYNGQFFGPGTRLTVL.

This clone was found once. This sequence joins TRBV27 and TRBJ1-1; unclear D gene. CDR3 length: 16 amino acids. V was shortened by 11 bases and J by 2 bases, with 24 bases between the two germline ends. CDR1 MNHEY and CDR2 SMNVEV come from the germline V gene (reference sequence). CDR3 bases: TGTGCCCTTACCGAATCTGGGAGGATCCAAAACACTGAAGCTTTCTTT. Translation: CALTESGRIQNTEAFF.

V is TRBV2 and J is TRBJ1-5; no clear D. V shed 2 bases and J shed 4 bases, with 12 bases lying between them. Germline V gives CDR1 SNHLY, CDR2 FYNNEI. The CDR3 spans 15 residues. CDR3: CASSEYSLHNQPQHF. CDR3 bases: TGTGCCAGCAGTGAATACTCGCTTCATAATCAGCCCCAGCATTTT.

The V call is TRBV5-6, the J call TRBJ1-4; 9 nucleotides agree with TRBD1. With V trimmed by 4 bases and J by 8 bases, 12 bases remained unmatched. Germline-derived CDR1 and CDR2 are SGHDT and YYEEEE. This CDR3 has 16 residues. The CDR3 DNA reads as TGTGCCAGCAGCCTCCCCGGGACAGGGATGGAGGAAAAACTGTTTTTT. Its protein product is CASSLPGTGMEEKLFF.

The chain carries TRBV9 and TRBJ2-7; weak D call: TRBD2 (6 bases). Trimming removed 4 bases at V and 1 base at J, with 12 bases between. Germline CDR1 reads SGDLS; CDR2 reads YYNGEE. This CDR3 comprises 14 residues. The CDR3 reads CASSPIGTSYEQYF. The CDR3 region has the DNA TGTGCCAGCAGCCCTATAGGGACTTCCTACGAGCAGTACTTC.

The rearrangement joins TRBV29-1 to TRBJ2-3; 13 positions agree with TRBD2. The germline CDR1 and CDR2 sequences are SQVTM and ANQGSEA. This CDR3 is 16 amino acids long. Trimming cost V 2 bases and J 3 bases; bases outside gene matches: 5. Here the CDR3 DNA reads TGCAGCGTTGAAACTAGCGGGAGGGCGGGTACAGATACGCAGTATTTT. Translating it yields CSVETSGRAGTDTQYF.